This is a list of T cell receptor beta chains from one sample in a study of CD8+CD57+ T cells in acquired aplastic anemia. One entry per CDR3 protein, called by TCRdb with MiXCR from the reads. The table has about 190,000 distinct CDR3 sequences, under 70% seen once; the top ten hold 35% to 55%. The sample comprised sorted CD4+, CD8+, or CD8+CD57+ T cells (not recorded which) from PBMCs. These receptors all stem from a human donor with severe aplastic anemia or a healthy control (not recorded which). Each CDR3 is given with its conserved first and last residue. A D gene is named only where the DNA matches it firmly. The size entry is marked missing in some rows and otherwise reads once, few, many or a size class.

CDR3	DNA	J	V	D	size
CASSISRANTGELFF	TGTGCCAGTAGTATCTCCAGGGCGAACACCGGGGAGCTGTTTTTT	TRBJ2-2	TRBV19	.	once
CASSPEGISGTQYF	TGCGCCAGCAGCCCAGAAGGGATCTCGGGGACCCAGTACTTC	TRBJ2-5	TRBV5-1	.	.
CASSTGEGSPLHF	TGTGCCAGCAGCACAGGGGAGGGTTCACCCCTCCACTTT	TRBJ1-6	TRBV6-4	TRBD1	many
CASSLVGGNSSPLHF	TGTGCCAGCAGCTTAGTGGGGGGGAATTCGTCACCCCTCCACTTT	TRBJ1-6	TRBV7-8	.	few
CASSSSRGSYNEQFF	TGTGCCAGCAGCTCAAGTCGGGGCTCCTACAATGAGCAGTTCTTC	TRBJ2-1	TRBV7-3	.	.
CASSQDPWSSYNEQFF	TGCGCCAGCAGCCAAGATCCTTGGAGCTCCTACAATGAGCAGTTCTTC	TRBJ2-1	TRBV4-3	.	many
CASSYNSLYEQYF	TGTGCCAGTAGTTATAACAGCCTCTACGAGCAGTACTTC	TRBJ2-7	TRBV19	.	.
CASSDISGRAEDTQYF	TGTGCCAGCAGTGATATAAGCGGGAGGGCCGAAGATACGCAGTATTTT	TRBJ2-3	TRBV2	TRBD2	.
CASSLSRTGANGEQFF	TGTGCCAGCAGTTTATCGAGGACTGGGGCTAACGGTGAGCAGTTCTTC	TRBJ2-1	TRBV27	.	.
CAIMAGGGNEQFF	TGTGCCATCATGGCGGGAGGGGGAAATGAGCAGTTCTTC	TRBJ2-1	TRBV10-3	TRBD2	.
CASSYVSGGASNQPQHF	TGTGCCAGCAGTTACGTGTCGGGCGGGGCGAGCAATCAGCCCCAGCATTTT	TRBJ1-5	TRBV6-2/TRBV6-3	.	.
CASSESGGQNSPLHF	TGTGCCAGCAGTGAATCGGGAGGCCAGAATTCACCCCTCCACTTT	TRBJ1-6	TRBV25-1	.	few
CASRVTVGTGELFF	TGTGCCAGCAGGGTCACGGTGGGCACCGGGGAGCTGTTTTTT	TRBJ2-2	TRBV2	.	.
CASRTGRGNTEAFF	TGTGCCAGCAGGACAGGAAGGGGGAACACTGAAGCTTTCTTT	TRBJ1-1	TRBV2	.	.
CASSLGDSYGYTEAFF	TGTGCCAGCAGCTTAGGGGACAGCTATGGCTACACCGAAGCTTTCTTT	TRBJ1-1	TRBV7-9	TRBD1	.
CSVEGLGEAFF	TGCAGCGTTGAAGGGCTCGGGGAAGCTTTCTTT	TRBJ1-1	TRBV29-1	.	many
CATSDLGGARDEQFF	TGTGCCACCAGTGATTTGGGGGGGGCTAGGGATGAGCAGTTCTTC	TRBJ2-1	TRBV24-1	.	once
CASSLSRLGGIRSGYTF	TGTGCCAGCAGCTTATCGAGGCTGGGCGGTATAAGAAGTGGCTACACCTTC	TRBJ1-2	TRBV7-9	.	many
CATSTTGELFF	TGTGCCACCAGTACTACCGGGGAGCTGTTTTTT	TRBJ2-2	TRBV24-1	.	few
CASSYRDSYEQYF	TGTGCCAGCAGCTACCGGGACAGTTACGAGCAGTACTTC	TRBJ2-7	TRBV5-4	TRBD1	many